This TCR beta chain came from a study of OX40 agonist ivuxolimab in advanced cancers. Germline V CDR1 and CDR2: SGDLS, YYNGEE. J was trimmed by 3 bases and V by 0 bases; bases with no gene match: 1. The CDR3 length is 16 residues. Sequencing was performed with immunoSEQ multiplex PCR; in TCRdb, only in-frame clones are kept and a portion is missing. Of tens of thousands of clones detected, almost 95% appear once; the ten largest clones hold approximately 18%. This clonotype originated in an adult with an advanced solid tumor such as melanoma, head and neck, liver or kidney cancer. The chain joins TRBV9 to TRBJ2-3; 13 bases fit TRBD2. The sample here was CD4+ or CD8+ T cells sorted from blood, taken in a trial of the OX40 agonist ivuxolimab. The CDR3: CASSVGLAGGTDTQYF. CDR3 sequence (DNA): TGTGCCAGCAGCGTAGGACTAGCGGGAGGAACAGATACGCAGTATTTT. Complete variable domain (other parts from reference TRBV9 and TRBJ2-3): DSGVTQTPKHLITATGQRVTLRCSPRSGDLSVYWYQQSLDQGLQFLIQYYNGEERAKGNILERFSAQQFPDLHSELNLSSLELGDSALYFCASSVGLAGGTDTQYFGPGTRLTVL.